The 4 T cell receptor beta chains reported below all come from one sample, sequenced in a study of T cells in Graves' hyperthyroidism and ophthalmopathy. The TCR beta CDR3 regions underwent amplification using RNA transcripts as the source. The HTBI primer set was used in a first-round RT-PCR of the TCR CDR3. TCRdb reprocessed the multiplex PCR reads via MiXCR and lists one record per CDR3 protein. The repertoire holds roughly 420,000 distinct CDR3 sequences, with around 15% as singletons. The sequencing sample was made of blood. Receptors were obtained from a woman aged 18-30 years with Graves' hyperthyroidism.

This clonotype occurred a few times. The rearrangement links TRBV3-1 to TRBJ2-1, with D perhaps matching TRBD1 (5 bases). V was pared by 4 bases and J by 1 base, with 8 bases between. Per the germline V gene, CDR1 is LGHDT and CDR2 is YNNKEL (reference sequence). The CDR3 consists of 14 residues. CDR3 nucleotide sequence: TGTGCCAGCAGCCGCCGACAGTCCTACAATGAGCAGTTCTTC. Translating it yields CASSRRQSYNEQFF.

The genes are TRBV7-3 and TRBJ1-2, with D possibly matching TRBD1 (5 bases). The CDR3 length is 15 residues. Trimming removed 1 base at V and 1 base at J, with 10 bases between. Germline V CDR1 and CDR2: SGHTA, FQGTGA. Here the CDR3 reads CASSLIGGVNYGYTF. The CDR3 nucleotides are TGTGCCAGCAGCTTAATTGGGGGTGTTAACTATGGCTACACCTTC. Full variable domain (rest looked up from reference TRBV7-3 and TRBJ1-2): GAGVSQTPSNKVTEKGKYVELRCDPISGHTALYWYRQSLGQGPEFLIYFQGTGAADDSGLPNDRFFAVRPEGSVSTLKIQRTERGDSAVYLCASSLIGGVNYGYTFGSGTRLTVV.

There are many counts of this clonotype. The V and J genes are TRBV6-2 or TRBV6-3 and TRBJ2-7; D might be TRBD2 (5 bases). Trimming left V 6 bases short and J 0 bases short, with 9 bases between. The length of the CDR3 is 13 residues. Germline CDR1 MNHEY, CDR2 SVGEGT. The CDR3 DNA reads TGTGCCAGCAGCCAACGGGGCTCCTACGAGCAGTACTTC. It translates to CASSQRGSYEQYF.

The chain couples TRBV27 to TRBJ2-2; TRBD1 might be the D (6 bases). The V gene's germline CDR1 is MNHEY and CDR2 SMNVEV (reference sequence). V lost 3 bases to trimming and J lost 4 bases, with 27 bases between them. The CDR3 runs 20 residues. The CDR3 region is CASSFPRDKGQVGSTGELFF. The CDR3 bases are TGTGCCAGCAGTTTTCCCCGGGACAAGGGGCAAGTGGGGTCCACCGGGGAGCTGTTTTTT.